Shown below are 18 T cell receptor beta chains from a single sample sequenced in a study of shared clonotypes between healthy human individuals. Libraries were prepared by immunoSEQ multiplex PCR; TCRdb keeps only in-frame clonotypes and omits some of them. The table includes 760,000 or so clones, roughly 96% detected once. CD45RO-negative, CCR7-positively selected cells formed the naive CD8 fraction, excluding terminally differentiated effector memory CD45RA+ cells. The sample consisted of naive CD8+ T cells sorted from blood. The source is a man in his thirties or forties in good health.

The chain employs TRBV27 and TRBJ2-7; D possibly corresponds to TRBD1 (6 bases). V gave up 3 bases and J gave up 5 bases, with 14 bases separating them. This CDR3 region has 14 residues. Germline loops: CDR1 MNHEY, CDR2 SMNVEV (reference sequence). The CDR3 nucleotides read TGTGCCAGCAGTTTCTTCCCAGGGGACCACGAGCAGTACTTC. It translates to CASSFFPGDHEQYF.

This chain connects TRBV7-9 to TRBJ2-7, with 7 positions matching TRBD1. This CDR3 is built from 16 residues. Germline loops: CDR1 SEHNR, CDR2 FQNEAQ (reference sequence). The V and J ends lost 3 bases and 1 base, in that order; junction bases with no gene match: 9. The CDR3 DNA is TGTGCCAGCAGCTTTTCTAGGGGGCTAAAGTCCTACGAGCAGTACTTC. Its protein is CASSFSRGLKSYEQYF.

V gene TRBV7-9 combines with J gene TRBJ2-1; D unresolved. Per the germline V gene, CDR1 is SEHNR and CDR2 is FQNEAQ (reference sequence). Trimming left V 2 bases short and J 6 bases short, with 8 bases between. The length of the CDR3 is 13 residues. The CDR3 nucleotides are TGTGCCAGCAGCTTACAGCCCTTCAATGAGCAGTTCTTC. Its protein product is CASSLQPFNEQFF.

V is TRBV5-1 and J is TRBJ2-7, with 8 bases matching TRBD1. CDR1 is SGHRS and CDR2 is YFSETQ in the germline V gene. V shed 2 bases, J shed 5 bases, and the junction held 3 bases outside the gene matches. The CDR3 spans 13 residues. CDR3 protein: CASSFRGRDEQYF. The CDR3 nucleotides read TGCGCCAGCAGCTTCAGGGGGCGCGACGAGCAGTACTTC.

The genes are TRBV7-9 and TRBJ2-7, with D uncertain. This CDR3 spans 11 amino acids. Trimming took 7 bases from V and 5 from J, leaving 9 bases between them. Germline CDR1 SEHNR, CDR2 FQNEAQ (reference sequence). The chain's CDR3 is CASTSTDEQYF. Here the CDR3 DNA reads TGTGCCAGCACCTCAACAGACGAGCAGTACTTC.

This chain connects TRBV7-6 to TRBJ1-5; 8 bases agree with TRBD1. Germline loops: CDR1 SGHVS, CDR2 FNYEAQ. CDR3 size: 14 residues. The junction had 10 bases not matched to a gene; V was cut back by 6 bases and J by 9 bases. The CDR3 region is CASSSGQGSWPQHF. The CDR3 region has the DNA TGTGCCAGCAGTTCTGGACAGGGATCTTGGCCCCAGCATTTT.

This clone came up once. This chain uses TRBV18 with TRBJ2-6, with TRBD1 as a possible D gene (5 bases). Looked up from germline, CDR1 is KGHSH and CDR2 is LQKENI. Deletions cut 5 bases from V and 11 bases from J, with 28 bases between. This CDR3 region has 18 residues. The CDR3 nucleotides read TGTGCCAGCTCAGGCTTATTGGACATTACAAAGTCGGGCCACGTCCTGACTTTC. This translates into CASSGLLDITKSGHVLTF.

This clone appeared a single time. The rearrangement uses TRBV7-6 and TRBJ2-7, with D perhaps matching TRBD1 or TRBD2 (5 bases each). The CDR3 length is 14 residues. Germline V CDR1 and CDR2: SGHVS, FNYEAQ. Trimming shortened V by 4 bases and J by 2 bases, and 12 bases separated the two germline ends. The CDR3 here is CASSWAQGAYEQYF. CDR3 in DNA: TGTGCCAGCAGCTGGGCGCAGGGAGCCTACGAGCAGTACTTC.

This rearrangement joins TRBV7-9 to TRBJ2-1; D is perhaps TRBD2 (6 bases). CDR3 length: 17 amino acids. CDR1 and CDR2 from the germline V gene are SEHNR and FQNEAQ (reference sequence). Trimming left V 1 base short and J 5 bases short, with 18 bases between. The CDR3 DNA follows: TGTGCCAGCAGCTTAGAGGAGGGAGAAAAAACAGACAATGAGCAGTTCTTC. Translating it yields CASSLEEGEKTDNEQFF.

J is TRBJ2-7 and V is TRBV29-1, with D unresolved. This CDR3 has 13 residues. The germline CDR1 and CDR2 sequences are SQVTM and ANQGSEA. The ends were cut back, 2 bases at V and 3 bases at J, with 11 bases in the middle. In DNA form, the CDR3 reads TGCAGCGTTGAAACCCGGGCAGGCTACGAGCAGTACTTC. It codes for CSVETRAGYEQYF.

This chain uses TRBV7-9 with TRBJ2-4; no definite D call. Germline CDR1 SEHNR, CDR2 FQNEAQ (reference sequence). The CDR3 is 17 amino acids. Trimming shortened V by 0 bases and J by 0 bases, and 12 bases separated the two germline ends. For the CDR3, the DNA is TGTGCCAGCAGCTTAGCCCTGGACCCTAGAGCCAAAAACATTCAGTACTTC. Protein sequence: CASSLALDPRAKNIQYF. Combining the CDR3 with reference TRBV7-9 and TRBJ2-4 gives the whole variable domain DTGVSQNPRHKITKRGQNVTFRCDPISEHNRLYWYRQTLGQGPEFLTYFQNEAQLEKSRLLSDRFSAERPKGSFSTLEIQRTEQGDSAMYLCASSLALDPRAKNIQYFGAGTRLSVL.

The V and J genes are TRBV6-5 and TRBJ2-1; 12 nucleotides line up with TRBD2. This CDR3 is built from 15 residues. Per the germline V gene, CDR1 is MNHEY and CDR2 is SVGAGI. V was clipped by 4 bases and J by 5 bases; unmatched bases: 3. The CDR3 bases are TGTGCCAGCAGTTCCCGGACTAGCGGGAACAATGAGCAGTTCTTC. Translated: CASSSRTSGNNEQFF.

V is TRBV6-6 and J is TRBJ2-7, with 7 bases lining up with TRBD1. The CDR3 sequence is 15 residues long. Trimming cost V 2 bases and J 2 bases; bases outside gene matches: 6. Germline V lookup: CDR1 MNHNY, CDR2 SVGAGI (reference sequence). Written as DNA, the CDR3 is TGTGCCAGCAGTTACCGACAGGGAATAGCCTACGAGCAGTACTTC. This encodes CASSYRQGIAYEQYF.

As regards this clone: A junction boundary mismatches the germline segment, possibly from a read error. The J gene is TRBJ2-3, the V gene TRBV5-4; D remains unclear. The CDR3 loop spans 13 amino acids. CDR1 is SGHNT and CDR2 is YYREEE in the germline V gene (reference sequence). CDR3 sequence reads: CASSLAYTDTQYF. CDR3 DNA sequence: TGTGCCAGCAGTTTGGCCTACACAGATACGCAGTATTTT.

The CDR3 protein is CASSIPGDGYTF. In DNA form, the CDR3 reads TGTGCCAGTAGTATCCCGGGAGACGGCTACACCTTC. The chain employs TRBV19 and TRBJ1-2; the D is unclear. Germline CDR1 and CDR2: LNHDA and SQIVND (reference sequence). The CDR3 runs 12 residues. Trimming removed 3 bases at V and 8 bases at J, with 10 bases between.

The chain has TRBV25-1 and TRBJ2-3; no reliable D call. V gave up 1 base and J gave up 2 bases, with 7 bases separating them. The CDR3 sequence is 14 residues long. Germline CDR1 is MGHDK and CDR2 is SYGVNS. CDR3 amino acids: CASSEWADTDTQYF. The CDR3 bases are TGTGCCAGCAGTGAATGGGCAGACACAGATACGCAGTATTTT. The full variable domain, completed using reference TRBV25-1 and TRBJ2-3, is EADIYQTPRYLVIGTGKKITLECSQTMGHDKMYWYQQDPGMELHLIHYSYGVNSTEKGDLSSESTVSRIRTEHFPLTLESARPSHTSQYLCASSEWADTDTQYFGPGTRLTVL.

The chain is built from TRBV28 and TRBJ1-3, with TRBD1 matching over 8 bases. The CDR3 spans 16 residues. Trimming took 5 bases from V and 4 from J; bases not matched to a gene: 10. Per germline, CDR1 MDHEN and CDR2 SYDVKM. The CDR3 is CASSPGQGRGGNTIYF. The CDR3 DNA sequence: TGTGCCAGCAGTCCTGGACAGGGACGAGGAGGAAACACCATATATTTT.

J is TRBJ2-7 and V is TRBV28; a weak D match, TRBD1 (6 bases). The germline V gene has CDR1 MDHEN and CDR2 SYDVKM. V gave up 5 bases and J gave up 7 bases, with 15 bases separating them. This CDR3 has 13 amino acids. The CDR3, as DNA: TGTGCCAGCAGTGCGGTAGGGGGTCATGAGCAGTACTTC. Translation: CASSAVGGHEQYF.